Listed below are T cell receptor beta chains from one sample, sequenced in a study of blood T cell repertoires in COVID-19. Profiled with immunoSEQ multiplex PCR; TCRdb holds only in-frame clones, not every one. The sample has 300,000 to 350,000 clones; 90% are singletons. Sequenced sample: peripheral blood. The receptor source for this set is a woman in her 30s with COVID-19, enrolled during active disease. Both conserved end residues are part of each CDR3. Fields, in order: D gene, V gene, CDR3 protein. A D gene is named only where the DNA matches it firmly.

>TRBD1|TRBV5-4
CASSRGQGNQETQYF
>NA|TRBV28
CASSPGLQWDEQYF
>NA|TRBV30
CAWSAPPAGRGGYTF
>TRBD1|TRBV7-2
CASSQRQGAFQETQYF
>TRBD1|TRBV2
CASRGQGYGYTF
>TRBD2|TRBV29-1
CSVADGGETQYF
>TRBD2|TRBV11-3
CASSFSGSASSEQYF
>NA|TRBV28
CASSSDSIQPQHF
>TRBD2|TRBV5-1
CASSSPGLAGPDTQYF
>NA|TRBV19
CASSMPGQPQHF
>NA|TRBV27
CASSLRAGAYGYTF
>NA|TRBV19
CASRRLEQAADYGYTF
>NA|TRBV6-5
CASTRWLTDTQYF
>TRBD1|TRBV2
CASSTGTVYGYTF
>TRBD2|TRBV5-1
CASSSQAGEAGELFF
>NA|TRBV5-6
CASTSWSSYEQYF
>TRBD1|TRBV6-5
CASRGTGNTGELFF
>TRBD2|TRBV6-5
CASRAGGLASDEQYF
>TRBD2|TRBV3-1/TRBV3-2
CASSNAGGAYEQYF
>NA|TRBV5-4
CASSLTLNYGYTF
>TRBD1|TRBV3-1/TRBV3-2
CASSQDLGQFEQFF
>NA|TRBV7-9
CASSLAREPSYNEQFF
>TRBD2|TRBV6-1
CASSETSGRNNEQFF
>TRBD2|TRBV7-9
CASSYSGNYEQYF
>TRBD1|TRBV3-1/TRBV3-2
CASSPDRGNEKLFF
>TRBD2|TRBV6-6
CASSSLLVGRAVEQFF
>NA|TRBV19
CASSTPGRRQPQHF
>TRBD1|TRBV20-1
CSAETGDEQYF
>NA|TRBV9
CASSPRWGVSTDTQYF